A single sample is the source of the 14 T cell receptor beta chains below, sequenced in a study of cytomegalovirus exposure and HLA in healthy donors. This PCR relied on a set of 60 Vbeta primers and 13 Jbeta primers. Sequencing used immunoSEQ multiplex PCR; TCRdb keeps in-frame clones, though not all of them. Among some 180,000 clones, 83% were seen once, and the ten largest hold 1.7%. Sequencing was carried out using PBMCs. All receptors come from a man aged 40-55 years in good health and CMV-seropositive.

The chain recombines TRBV7-9 with TRBJ2-1, with D tentatively TRBD2 (5 bases). The CDR3 length is 16 residues. The V gene's germline CDR1 is SEHNR and CDR2 FQNEAQ (reference sequence). Trimming took off 5 bases at V and 7 bases at J, with 21 bases between the two ends. The CDR3 loop reads CASSTPLAHRRNEQFF. The CDR3 DNA reads as TGTGCCAGCAGCACTCCCCTAGCACATAGGAGGAATGAGCAGTTCTTC.

The CDR3 DNA sequence: TGTGCCAGCAGCGTAGGGGAGGGACAGGGGGCGTATTTCGATGGCTACACCTTC. Translation: CASSVGEGQGAYFDGYTF. The chain combines TRBV9 with TRBJ1-2; 12 nucleotides agree with TRBD1. In germline, CDR1 is SGDLS, CDR2 YYNGEE. V shed 0 bases and J 6 bases; nucleotides not matched to a gene: 12. The CDR3 covers 18 residues.

The V gene is TRBV5-1, the J gene TRBJ2-7; 7 nucleotides align to TRBD1. Trimming cost V 0 bases and J 2 bases; bases outside gene matches: 2. The length of the CDR3 is 14 residues. CDR1 and CDR2 from the germline V gene are SGHRS and YFSETQ. CDR3 sequence reads: CASSLGGQTYEQYF. CDR3 bases: TGCGCCAGCAGCTTGGGGGGACAGACCTACGAGCAGTACTTC.

This chain connects TRBV5-3 to TRBJ1-1; weak D call: TRBD1 (5 bases). TRBV5-3 is identified as an open reading frame with a role that is uncertain. Trimming cost V 5 bases and J 7 bases, with 12 bases left between them. This CDR3 spans 12 amino acids. In DNA form, the CDR3 reads TGTGCCAGAAGTCGTTCGGGGGATGAAGCTTTCTTT. Translation gives CARSRSGDEAFF.

As concerns this clone: This sample includes further DNA sequences coding for the same CDR3. The chain links TRBV6-5 to TRBJ1-4, with a tentative D call TRBD1 (5 bases). Trimming stripped 2 bases from V and 5 bases from J, with 9 bases between. This CDR3 region has 14 residues. Germline CDR1 reads MNHEY; CDR2 reads SVGAGI. The CDR3 loop reads CASSYGAANEKLFF. The CDR3 region has the DNA TGTGCCAGCAGTTACGGGGCCGCGAATGAAAAACTGTTTTTT.

This clone was seen a handful of times. The chain combines TRBV9 with TRBJ2-1; D might be TRBD1 (5 bases). The V gene lost 4 bases and the J gene lost 3 bases, with 8 bases spanning the gap. This CDR3 region has 13 residues. From germline, CDR1 is SGDLS and CDR2 YYNGEE. This CDR3 is CASSLTVYNEQFF. The CDR3 nucleotides are TGTGCCAGCAGCCTGACAGTCTACAATGAGCAGTTCTTC.

The V gene is TRBV10-3, the J gene TRBJ2-6; possible D gene TRBD1, 6 bases. In germline, CDR1 is ENHRY, CDR2 SYGVKD. Between the trimmed V and J ends, which lost 9 bases and 4 bases, there was a span of 10 bases. CDR3 length: 13 amino acids. CDR3 nucleotide sequence: TGTGCCATTAACACAGGGGGGGCCAACGTCCTGACTTTC. Encoded protein: CAINTGGANVLTF.

In its sample, this clone was seen a few times. This rearrangement joins TRBV7-2 to TRBJ1-4, with TRBD1 matching 9 bases. Germline assignment: CDR1 SGHTA and CDR2 FQGNSA. The trim removed 3 bases at V and 8 bases at J, leaving 7 bases unmatched. CDR3 length equals 15 residues. In DNA, the CDR3 is TGTGCCAGCAGCTTTTACTGGACAGGGGAGGAAAAACTGTTTTTT. As protein: CASSFYWTGEEKLFF.

This chain connects TRBV29-1 to TRBJ1-2; 7 positions agree with TRBD1. V was clipped by 6 bases and J by 2 bases; unmatched bases: 12. The germline V gene has CDR1 SQVTM and CDR2 ANQGSEA. This CDR3 is built from 15 residues. The CDR3 sequence: CSVPGTDNTNYGYTF. In nucleotides, the CDR3 is TGCAGCGTGCCCGGGACAGACAATACCAACTATGGCTACACCTTC.

This sequence joins TRBV5-1 and TRBJ2-7, with a weak D call TRBD1 (6 bases). Between the trimmed V and J ends, which lost 1 base and 3 bases, there was a span of 14 bases. The germline CDR1 and CDR2 sequences are SGHRS and YFSETQ. The CDR3 is 15 residues long. CDR3 loop: CASSLTSGTNYEQYF. CDR3 bases: TGCGCCAGCAGCTTGACATCCGGGACAAACTACGAGCAGTACTTC.

The chain is built from TRBV29-1 and TRBJ1-2; tentatively, D is TRBD1 (5 bases). Germline V CDR1 and CDR2: SQVTM, ANQGSEA. This CDR3 is 10 amino acids long. V lost 5 bases, J lost 6 bases, and 7 bases lay in between. Here the CDR3 reads CSVSRDGYTF. The CDR3, as DNA: TGCAGCGTTTCCAGGGATGGCTACACCTTC.

The rearrangement links TRBV9 to TRBJ1-6; D gene ambiguous. The CDR3 has 17 amino acids. Germline lookup yields CDR1 SGDLS and CDR2 YYNGEE. V gave up 0 bases and J gave up 5 bases, with 15 bases separating them. In DNA form, the CDR3 reads TGTGCCAGCAGCGTAGGGGCGGGAATTTCGGATAATTCACCCCTCCACTTT. Translating it yields CASSVGAGISDNSPLHF. The full variable domain, in which reference TRBV9 and TRBJ1-6 provide the parts outside the CDR3, is DSGVTQTPKHLITATGQRVTLRCSPRSGDLSVYWYQQSLDQGLQFLIQYYNGEERAKGNILERFSAQQFPDLHSELNLSSLELGDSALYFCASSVGAGISDNSPLHFGNGTRLTVT.

The chain combines TRBV9 with TRBJ1-2; D might be TRBD1 (5 bases). V was clipped by 2 bases and J by 9 bases, with 11 bases between them. The germline V gene encodes CDR1 SGDLS and CDR2 YYNGEE. The CDR3 is 12 amino acids. The CDR3 reads CASSVATGRYTF. CDR3 nucleotide sequence: TGTGCCAGCAGCGTCGCCACAGGACGCTACACCTTC.

V gene TRBV28 combines with J gene TRBJ1-1; D may be TRBD1 (5 bases). With 8 bases removed from V and 4 bases from J, the gap between germline ends came to 14 bases. Per the germline V gene, CDR1 is MDHEN and CDR2 is SYDVKM. The CDR3 is 13 amino acids. CDR3 sequence: CASSDRSTTEAFF. The CDR3 DNA is TGTGCCAGCTCAGACAGATCGACCACTGAAGCTTTCTTT.